The sequence of this T cell receptor beta chain was determined in a study of graft-versus-host responses after intestinal transplantation. Study in general: Recipients uniformly received anti-thymocyte globulin induction, followed by tacrolimus and steroids for approximately 3 years.

Trimming took 3 bases from V and 5 from J; bases not matched to a gene: 7. Germline CDR1 is SEHNR and CDR2 is FQNEAQ (reference sequence). The CDR3 runs 15 residues. Libraries were prepared by immunoSEQ multiplex PCR; TCRdb keeps only in-frame clonotypes and omits some of them. Of some 9,800 clones in the sample, roughly a third were seen once. Study-wide points: GvH clonotypes were identified within recipient marrow, with a subset emerging first in ileum or blood. Allografts carried high graft-versus-host to host-versus-graft clonal ratios in patients having graft-donor T cell macrochimerism.

Investigators plated about 200,000 CFSE-labeled responder cells together with about 200,000 irradiated stimulator cells labeled with violet dye. Proliferating CFSE-low CD3+CD4+ and CD3+CD8+ responders were sorted post-reaction. The genes are TRBV7-9 and TRBJ2-7; 10 bases fit TRBD2. This specimen was alloreactive CD8+ T cells from a mixed lymphocyte reaction culture, taken before intestinal transplant. Subset in this sample: CFSE-low proliferating T cells sorted from roughly six-day pre-transplant mixed lymphocyte reaction (GvH or HvG direction). This receptor was obtained from a human patient who received an intestinal transplant. CDR3 protein: CASSLVSSGSNEQYF. The CDR3 DNA reads TGTGCCAGCAGCTTGGTCTCTAGCGGGAGTAACGAGCAGTACTTC.